Sequencing of this T cell receptor beta chain was carried out in a study of cytomegalovirus exposure and HLA in healthy donors. Study details: T cells numbering about 200 million yielded fewer than 140 million unique TCR beta sequences in an earlier analysis.

A note on this clone: The antigen remains undetermined.

General study findings and limits: Association with HLA alleles at 0.05 false discovery rate was found for around 17,000 TCR beta sequences in a later analysis. For most subjects, TCR beta sequences were reported to predict HLA-A and HLA-B alleles with accuracy. Earlier analysis yielded a pattern in which most TCR beta V segments were productive about 90% or about 30% of the time.

PCR employed 60 Vbeta and 13 Jbeta primers. Method: immunoSEQ multiplex PCR; TCRdb's copy keeps in-frame clones and lacks some. Of 200,000 to 250,000 clones listed, more than 75% are singletons. This CDR3 is 13 amino acids long. Germline CDR1 reads SNHLY; CDR2 reads FYNNEI. The ends lost 8 bases at V and 3 bases at J; junction bases unmatched: 3. The receptor comes from a woman in her forties in good health and CMV-seropositive. V usage is TRBV2 and J usage is TRBJ2-1; TRBD1 matches 8 bases. Sequencing was carried out using PBMCs. CDR3 region: CASAGGFYNEQFF. CDR3 bases: TGTGCCAGCGCAGGGGGCTTCTACAATGAGCAGTTCTTC. Drawing the rest from reference TRBV2 and TRBJ2-1, the complete variable domain is EPEVTQTPSHQVTQMGQEVILRCVPISNHLYFYWYRQILGQKVEFLVSFYNNEISEKSEIFDDQFSVERPDGSNFTLKIRSTKLEDSAMYFCASAGGFYNEQFFGPGTRLTVL.